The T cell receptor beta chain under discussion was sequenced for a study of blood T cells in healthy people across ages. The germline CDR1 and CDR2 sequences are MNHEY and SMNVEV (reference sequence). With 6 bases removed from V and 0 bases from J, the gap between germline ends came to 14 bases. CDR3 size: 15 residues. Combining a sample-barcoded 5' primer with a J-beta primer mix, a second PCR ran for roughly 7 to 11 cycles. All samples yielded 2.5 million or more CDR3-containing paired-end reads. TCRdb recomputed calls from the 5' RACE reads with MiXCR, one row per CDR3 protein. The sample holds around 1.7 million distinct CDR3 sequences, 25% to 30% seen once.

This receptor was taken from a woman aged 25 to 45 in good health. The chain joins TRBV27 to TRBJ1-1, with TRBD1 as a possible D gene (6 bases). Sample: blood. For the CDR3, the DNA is TGTGCCAGCAGGGCAACAGGGTCGTTGAACACTGAAGCTTTCTTT. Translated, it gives CASRATGSLNTEAFF.